Detailed here is one T cell receptor (beta chain). The target antigen is unknown. The PCR ran on 60 Vbeta and 13 Jbeta primers. TCRdb's table, derived via immunoSEQ multiplex PCR, lists solely in-frame clones and lacks some. Of over 100,000 clones listed, roughly 80% are singletons. This entry belongs to a study of cytomegalovirus exposure and HLA in healthy donors. CDR3 length: 16 amino acids. Germline V lookup: CDR1 MNHNY, CDR2 SVGAGI (reference sequence). Trimming took 7 bases from V and 6 from J; bases not matched to a gene: 13. Study-level findings and limits: In a later analysis, a missense DCLRE1C variant was linked to TCR beta V- and J-gene trimming. Several of the most significant clusters were apparently associated with common viral pathogens in a later analysis. In vitro confirmation showed three CMV-associated chains to be CMV antigen specific.

This TCR came from a man aged 25-45 years in good health and CMV-seropositive. The chain links TRBV6-6 to TRBJ1-5, with 9 bases that match TRBD1. The sample consisted of PBMCs. This CDR3 is CASTSSGGQGTQPQHF. The CDR3 bases are TGTGCCAGCACCTCCTCGGGGGGACAGGGAACTCAGCCCCAGCATTTT.